This entry lists 6 T cell receptor beta chains sequenced from one sample in a study of stem cell transplantation in POMP-related autoinflammatory disease. Sequencing was performed with immunoSEQ multiplex PCR; in TCRdb, only in-frame clones are kept and a portion is missing. The profile shows 9,900 or so clones, about 85% of them singletons. The sample consisted of CD4+ T cells from PBMCs, taken after stem cell transplantation. Source of these receptors: a human patient with POMP-related autoinflammation and immune dysregulation (PRAID). Some T cells may be transferred from the graft donor.

About this clone itself: At one end, the junction sequence differs from germline, possibly due to a read error. This chain joins TRBV5-4 and TRBJ2-7; TRBD1 is a possible D gene (6 bases). Germline V gene sequence: CDR1 SGHNT, CDR2 YYREEE (reference sequence). The CDR3 is 14 amino acids. CDR3 sequence reads: CASSLGGLEQGPIF. In nucleotides, the CDR3 is TGTGCCAGCAGCTTGGGGGGGCTTGAGCAGGGGCCCATCTTC. Filled out from reference TRBV5-4 and TRBJ2-7, the complete variable domain reads ETGVTQSPTHLIKTRGQQVTLRCSSQSGHNTVSWYQQALGQGPQFIFQYYREEENGRGNFPPRFSGLQFPNYSSELNVNALELDDSALYLCASSLGGLEQGPIFGPGTRLTVT.

This clone was seen a handful of times. V gene TRBV2 combines with J gene TRBJ2-7, with D perhaps given as TRBD1 or TRBD2 (5 bases each). Trimming removed 5 bases from V and 5 bases from J, with 16 bases in between. From germline, CDR1 is SNHLY and CDR2 FYNNEI. There are 14 residues in the CDR3. Written as DNA, the CDR3 is TGTGCCAGCAGTACCGGGACGGGCATCCACGAGCAGTACTTC. Translated: CASSTGTGIHEQYF.

This sequence joins TRBV9 and TRBJ2-3, with 7 positions matching TRBD2. The CDR3 extends over 13 amino acids. The trim removed 0 bases at V and 10 bases at J, leaving 5 bases unmatched. CDR1 is SGDLS and CDR2 is YYNGEE in the germline V gene. The DNA for the CDR3 is TGTGCCAGCAGCGTAGAGGGCCGGGAGGCGCAGTATTTT. Residues: CASSVEGREAQYF.

A few counts support this clone. This chain uses TRBV19 with TRBJ2-5; possibly TRBD1 or TRBD2 for D (5 bases each). Looked up from germline, CDR1 is LNHDA and CDR2 is SQIVND (reference sequence). The CDR3 covers 14 residues. The ends were cut back, 9 bases at V and 5 bases at J, with 19 bases in the middle. This CDR3 reads CASRESGDRETQYF. Written as DNA, the CDR3 is TGTGCCAGCAGGGAGTCCGGGGACCGGGAGACCCAGTACTTC. Full variable domain (remainder filled in from reference TRBV19 and TRBJ2-5): DGGITQSPKYLFRKEGQNVTLSCEQNLNHDAMYWYRQDPGQGLRLIYYSQIVNDFQKGDIAEGYSVSREKKESFPLTVTSAQKNPTAFYLCASRESGDRETQYFGPGTRLLVL.

The chain is built from TRBV19 and TRBJ2-3; D perhaps matches TRBD2 (9 bases). CDR1 and CDR2 from the germline V gene are LNHDA and SQIVND (reference sequence). The CDR3 length is 15 residues. Trimming left V 6 bases short and J 4 bases short, with 17 bases between. This chain's CDR3 is CASSPGGGRADTQYF. CDR3 nucleotide sequence: TGTGCCAGTAGCCCAGGGGGCGGGAGGGCAGATACGCAGTATTTT.

The J gene is TRBJ2-5, the V gene TRBV28, with TRBD1 matching 7 bases. V was pared by 3 bases and J by 5 bases, with 12 bases of the junction left unmatched. The CDR3 length is 16 residues. Germline V gives CDR1 MDHEN, CDR2 SYDVKM. In DNA, the CDR3 is TGTGCCAGCAGTTTTTCGGGAAGGGGGCGGTCGGAGACCCAGTACTTC. Translation gives CASSFSGRGRSETQYF.